A single sample is the source of the 4 T cell receptor beta chains below, sequenced in a study of T and B cells in COVID-19 patients. BIOMED2 TRB-A/B primer pools were used in multiplex TRB PCR. One entry per CDR3 protein, called by TCRdb with MiXCR from the multiplex PCR reads. Among under 8,500 distinct CDR3 sequences listed, more than 25% were seen once. From blood, about 220-500 ng of genomic DNA served as TRB template. Sequencing used blood. These receptor sequences come from a human donor with active COVID-19.

The V gene is TRBV5-1, the J gene TRBJ2-1, with 7 bases that match TRBD1. The J segment lost 5 bases and the V segment lost 2 bases, leaving 10 bases of the junction unmatched. Per the germline V gene, CDR1 is SGHRS and CDR2 is YFSETQ. The CDR3 has 16 residues. This CDR3 reads CASSFLASGQNNEQFF. CDR3 nucleotide sequence: TGCGCCAGCAGCTTCTTGGCCTCGGGACAGAACAATGAGCAGTTCTTC. The full variable domain, with the rest looked up from reference TRBV5-1 and TRBJ2-1, is KAGVTQTPRYLIKTRGQQVTLSCSPISGHRSVSWYQQTPGQGLQFLFEYFSETQRNKGNFPGRFSGRQFSNSRSEMNVSTLELGDSALYLCASSFLASGQNNEQFFGPGTRLTVL.

J is TRBJ2-1 and V is TRBV20-1; D is possibly TRBD2 (5 bases). The germline CDR1 and CDR2 sequences are DFQATT and SNEGSKA (reference sequence). The V end was cut by 1 base, the J end by 2 bases, with 15 bases between. The CDR3 covers 16 residues. In nucleotides, the CDR3 is TGCAGTGCTAGAGTTAGAGTGGGAGAGACCTACAATGAGCAGTTCTTC. Translated, it gives CSARVRVGETYNEQFF.

This chain joins TRBV6-1 and TRBJ2-1; tentative D call: TRBD2 (6 bases). V lost 2 bases to trimming and J lost 12 bases, with 26 bases between them. Germline CDR1 is MNHNS and CDR2 is SASEGT. The CDR3 totals 17 residues. The CDR3 loop reads CASSEIEGGIGGAGQFF. In nucleotides, the CDR3 is TGTGCCAGCAGTGAAATCGAGGGCGGGATCGGGGGTGCGGGGCAGTTCTTC.

This clonotype was observed a handful of times. The chain carries TRBV6-6 and TRBJ1-5; 9 nucleotides match TRBD1. Trimming took 7 bases from V and 4 from J; bases not matched to a gene: 23. This CDR3 is built from 20 residues. Looked up from germline, CDR1 is MNHNY and CDR2 is SVGAGI (reference sequence). The CDR3 sequence: CASKKVSGQGQVVGNQPQHF. The CDR3 DNA reads as TGTGCCAGCAAAAAAGTGTCGGGACAGGGTCAGGTCGTCGGGAATCAGCCCCAGCATTTT.